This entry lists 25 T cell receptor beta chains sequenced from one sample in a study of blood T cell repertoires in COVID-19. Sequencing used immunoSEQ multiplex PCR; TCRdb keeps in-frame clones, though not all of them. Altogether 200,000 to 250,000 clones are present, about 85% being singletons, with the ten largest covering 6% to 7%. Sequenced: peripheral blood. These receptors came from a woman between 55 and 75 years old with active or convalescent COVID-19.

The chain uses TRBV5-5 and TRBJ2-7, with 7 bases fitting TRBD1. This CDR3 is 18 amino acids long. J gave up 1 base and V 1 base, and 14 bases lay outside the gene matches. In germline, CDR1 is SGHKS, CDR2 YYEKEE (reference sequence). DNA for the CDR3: TGTGCCAGCAGCTTGTCTATATCGGGACAGAGTATTTCCTACGAGCAGTACGTC. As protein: CASSLSISGQSISYEQYV.

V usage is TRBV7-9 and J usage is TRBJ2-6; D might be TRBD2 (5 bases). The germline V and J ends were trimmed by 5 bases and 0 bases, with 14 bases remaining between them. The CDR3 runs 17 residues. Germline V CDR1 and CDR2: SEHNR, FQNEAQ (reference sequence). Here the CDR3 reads CASSPPGITSGANVLTF. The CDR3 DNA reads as TGTGCCAGCAGCCCCCCGGGAATTACCTCTGGGGCCAACGTCCTGACTTTC.

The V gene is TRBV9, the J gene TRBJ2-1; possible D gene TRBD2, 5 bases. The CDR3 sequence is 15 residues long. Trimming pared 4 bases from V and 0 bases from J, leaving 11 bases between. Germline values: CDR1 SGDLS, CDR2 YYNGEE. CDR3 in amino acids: CASSFSVHSYNEQFF. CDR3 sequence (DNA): TGTGCCAGCAGCTTTAGCGTTCACTCCTACAATGAGCAGTTCTTC.

CDR3 amino acids: CASSLAGDNSPLHF. The CDR3 bases are TGTGCCAGCAGCTTAGCAGGGGATAATTCACCCCTCCACTTT. The chain employs TRBV7-2 and TRBJ1-6, with D perhaps matching TRBD1 (5 bases). V gave up 0 bases and J gave up 5 bases, with 5 bases separating them. CDR1 is SGHTA, CDR2 FQGNSA, per germline. CDR3 length equals 14 residues.

CDR3 DNA: TGTGCCTGGAGATCCCAGTTTCCTAACTATGGCTACACCTTC. Translated: CAWRSQFPNYGYTF. This rearrangement joins TRBV30 to TRBJ1-2, with D unresolved. This CDR3 is 14 amino acids long. Germline loops: CDR1 GTSNPN, CDR2 SVGIG (reference sequence). Trimming took 3 bases from V and 0 from J, leaving 11 bases between them.

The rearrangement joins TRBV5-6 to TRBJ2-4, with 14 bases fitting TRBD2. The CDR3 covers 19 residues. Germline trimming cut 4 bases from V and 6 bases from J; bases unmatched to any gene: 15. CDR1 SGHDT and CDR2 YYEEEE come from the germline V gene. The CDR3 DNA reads TGTGCCAGCAGCCACCGACTAGCGGGAGGGCCTGGAGGAAGAAACATTCAGTACTTC. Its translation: CASSHRLAGGPGGRNIQYF.

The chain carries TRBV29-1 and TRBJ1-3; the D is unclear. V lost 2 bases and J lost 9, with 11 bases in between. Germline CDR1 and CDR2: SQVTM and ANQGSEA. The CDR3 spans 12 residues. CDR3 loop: CSVEMVGSTIYF. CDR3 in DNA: TGCAGCGTTGAAATGGTAGGGAGCACCATATATTTT.

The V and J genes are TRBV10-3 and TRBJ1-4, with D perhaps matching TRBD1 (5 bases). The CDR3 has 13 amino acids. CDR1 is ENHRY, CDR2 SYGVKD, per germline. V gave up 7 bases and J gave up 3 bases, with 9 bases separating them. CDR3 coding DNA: TGTGCCATCACTGCGGGGGCTAATGAAAAACTGTTTTTT. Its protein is CAITAGANEKLFF.

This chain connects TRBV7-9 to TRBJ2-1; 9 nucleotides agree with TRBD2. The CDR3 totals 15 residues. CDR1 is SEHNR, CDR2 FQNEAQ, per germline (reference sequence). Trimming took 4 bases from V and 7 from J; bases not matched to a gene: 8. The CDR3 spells CASSSPPAGGNEQFF. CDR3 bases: TGTGCCAGCAGCTCCCCCCCGGCGGGGGGGAATGAGCAGTTCTTC.

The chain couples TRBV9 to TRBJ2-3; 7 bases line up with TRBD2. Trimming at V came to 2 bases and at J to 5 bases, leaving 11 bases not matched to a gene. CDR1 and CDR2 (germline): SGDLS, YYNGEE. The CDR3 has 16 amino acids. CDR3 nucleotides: TGTGCCAGCAGCGTTACGACTAGCCGGGTGTTAGATACGCAGTATTTT. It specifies CASSVTTSRVLDTQYF.

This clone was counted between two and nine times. The CDR3 region has the DNA TGTGCCAGCAGCCGAGGACAGGGGGGGAACACTGAAGCTTTCTTT. Protein sequence: CASSRGQGGNTEAFF. The gene calls are TRBV6-5 and TRBJ1-1; 10 bases line up with TRBD1. The CDR3 totals 15 residues. J lost 1 base, V lost 6 bases, and 5 bases had no gene match. Germline CDR1 reads MNHEY; CDR2 reads SVGAGI.

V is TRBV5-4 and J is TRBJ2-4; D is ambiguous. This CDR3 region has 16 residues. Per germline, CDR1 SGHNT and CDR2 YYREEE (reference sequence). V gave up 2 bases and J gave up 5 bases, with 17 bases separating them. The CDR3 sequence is CASSFSYKTGQNIQYF. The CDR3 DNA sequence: TGTGCCAGCAGCTTCTCCTATAAAACGGGTCAAAACATTCAGTACTTC.

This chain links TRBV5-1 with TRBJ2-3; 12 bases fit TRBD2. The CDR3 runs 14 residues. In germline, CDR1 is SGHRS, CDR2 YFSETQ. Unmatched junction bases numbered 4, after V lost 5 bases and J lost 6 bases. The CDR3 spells CASRLAGGPDTQYF. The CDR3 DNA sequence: TGCGCCAGCAGACTAGCGGGGGGCCCTGATACGCAGTATTTT.

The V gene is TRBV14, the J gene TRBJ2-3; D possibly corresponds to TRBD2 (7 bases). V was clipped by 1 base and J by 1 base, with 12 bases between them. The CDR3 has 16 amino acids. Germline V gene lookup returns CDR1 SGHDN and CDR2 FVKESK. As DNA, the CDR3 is TGTGCCAGCAGCCAAGGGGGGCTAGCGGGCACAGATACGCAGTATTTT. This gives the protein CASSQGGLAGTDTQYF.

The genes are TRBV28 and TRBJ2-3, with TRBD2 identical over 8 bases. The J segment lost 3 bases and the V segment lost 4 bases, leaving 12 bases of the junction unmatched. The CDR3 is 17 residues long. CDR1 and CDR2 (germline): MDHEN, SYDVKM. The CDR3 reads CASSSPGERGRTDTQYF. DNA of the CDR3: TGTGCCAGCAGTTCCCCCGGGGAGCGGGGGCGGACAGATACGCAGTATTTT.

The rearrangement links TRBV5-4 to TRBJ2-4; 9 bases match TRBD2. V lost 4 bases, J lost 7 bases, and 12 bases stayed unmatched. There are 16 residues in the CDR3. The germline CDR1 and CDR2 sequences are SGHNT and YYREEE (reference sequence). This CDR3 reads CASSAGTPGLANIQYF. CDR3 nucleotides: TGTGCCAGCAGCGCGGGGACTCCCGGACTAGCGAACATTCAGTACTTC. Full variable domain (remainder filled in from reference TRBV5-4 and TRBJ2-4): ETGVTQSPTHLIKTRGQQVTLRCSSQSGHNTVSWYQQALGQGPQFIFQYYREEENGRGNFPPRFSGLQFPNYSSELNVNALELDDSALYLCASSAGTPGLANIQYFGAGTRLSVL.

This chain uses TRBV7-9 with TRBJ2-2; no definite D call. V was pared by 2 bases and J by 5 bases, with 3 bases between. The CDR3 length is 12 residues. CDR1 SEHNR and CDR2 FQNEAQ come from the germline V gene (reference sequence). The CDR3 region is CASSLRTGELFF. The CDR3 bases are TGTGCCAGCAGCTTACGTACCGGGGAGCTGTTTTTT.

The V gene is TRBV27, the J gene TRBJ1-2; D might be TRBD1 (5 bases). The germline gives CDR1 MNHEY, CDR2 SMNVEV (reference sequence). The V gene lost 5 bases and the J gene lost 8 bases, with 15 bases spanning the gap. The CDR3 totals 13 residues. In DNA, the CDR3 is TGTGCCAGCAGTACAGGACCGTCGGACGGCTACACCTTC. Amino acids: CASSTGPSDGYTF.

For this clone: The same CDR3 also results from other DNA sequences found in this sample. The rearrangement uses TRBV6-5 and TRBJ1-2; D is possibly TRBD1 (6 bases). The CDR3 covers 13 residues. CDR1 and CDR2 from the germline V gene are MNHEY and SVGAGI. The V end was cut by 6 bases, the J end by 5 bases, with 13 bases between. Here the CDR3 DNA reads TGTGCCAGCAGGAGGACAGACCATTATGGCTACACCTTC. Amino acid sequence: CASRRTDHYGYTF.

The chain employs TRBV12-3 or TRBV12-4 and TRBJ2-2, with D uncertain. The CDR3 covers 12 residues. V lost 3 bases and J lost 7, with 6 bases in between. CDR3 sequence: CASSFLGGELFF. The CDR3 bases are TGTGCCAGCAGTTTCCTAGGCGGGGAGCTGTTTTTT.

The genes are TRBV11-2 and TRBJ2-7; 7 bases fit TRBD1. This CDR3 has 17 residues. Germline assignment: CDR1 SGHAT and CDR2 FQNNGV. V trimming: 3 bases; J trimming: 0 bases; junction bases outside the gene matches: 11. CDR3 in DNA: TGTGCCAGCAGCTTTCCTGACAGGGAGTCGGGCTCCTACGAGCAGTACTTC. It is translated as CASSFPDRESGSYEQYF.

The CDR3 protein is CASSLVGQGHEQYF. The CDR3 DNA is TGCGCCAGCAGCTTGGTAGGACAGGGGCACGAGCAGTACTTC. The chain employs TRBV5-1 and TRBJ2-7; 9 bases line up with TRBD1. Germline values: CDR1 SGHRS, CDR2 YFSETQ. V dropped 0 bases and J dropped 5; count of bases not matched to a gene: 3. This CDR3 comprises 14 residues.

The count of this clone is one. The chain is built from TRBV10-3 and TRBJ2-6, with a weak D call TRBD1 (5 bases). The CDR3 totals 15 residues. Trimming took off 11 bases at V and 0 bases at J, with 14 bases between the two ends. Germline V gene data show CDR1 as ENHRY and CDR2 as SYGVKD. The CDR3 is CAVQAAASGANVLTF. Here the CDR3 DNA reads TGTGCCGTACAGGCGGCAGCCTCTGGGGCCAACGTCCTGACTTTC.

This CDR3 is CATSTRAGGGSETQYF. In DNA form, the CDR3 reads TGTGCCACCTCGACAAGGGCAGGGGGCGGATCAGAGACCCAGTACTTC. V usage is TRBV19 and J usage is TRBJ2-5; 8 bases are shared with TRBD1. The CDR3 length is 16 residues. J lost 4 bases, V lost 10 bases, and 17 bases had no gene match. The germline CDR1 and CDR2 sequences are LNHDA and SQIVND (reference sequence).

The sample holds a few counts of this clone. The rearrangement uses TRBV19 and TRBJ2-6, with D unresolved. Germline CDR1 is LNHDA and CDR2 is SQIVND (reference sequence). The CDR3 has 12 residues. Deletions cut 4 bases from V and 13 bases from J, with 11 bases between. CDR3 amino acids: CASSRVNGVLTF. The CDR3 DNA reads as TGTGCCAGTAGTAGGGTCAACGGGGTCCTGACTTTC.